The 10 T cell receptor beta chains in this list originate from one sample, sequenced in a study of T cell responses to AZD1222 COVID-19 vaccine. Only in-frame clones appear in the TCRdb table, and some are missing; sequencing was by immunoSEQ multiplex PCR. This table has under 200,000 clones, 90% to 95% appearing once. This material consisted of peripheral blood, taken on day 0 of AZD1222 vaccination. The receptor source for this set is an adult in good health.

CDR3 sequence: CASSFITAGRVRNQPQHF. The DNA for the CDR3 is TGTGCCAGCAGTTTTATTACGGCGGGACGGGTACGCAATCAGCCCCAGCATTTT. The J gene is TRBJ1-5, the V gene TRBV28; D is perhaps TRBD1 (5 bases). Per the germline V gene, CDR1 is MDHEN and CDR2 is SYDVKM. CDR3 length: 18 amino acids. V dropped 3 bases and J dropped 2 bases, with 20 bases sitting between them.

J is TRBJ2-3 and V is TRBV6-1, with TRBD1 matching over 10 bases. After removal of 2 bases from V and 5 bases from J, the junction contained 13 bases not matched to a gene. CDR3 length: 18 amino acids. Germline-derived CDR1 and CDR2 are MNHNS and SASEGT. The DNA for the CDR3 is TGTGCCAGCAGTGAAACGATGTTAGGACAGGGGGTCGAAGATACGCAGTATTTT. This codes for CASSETMLGQGVEDTQYF.

In this sample, this clone turned up once. V usage is TRBV5-8 and J usage is TRBJ1-6; weak D call: TRBD1 (5 bases). Germline CDR1 reads SGHTS; CDR2 reads YDEGEE. The CDR3 is 16 residues long. With 0 bases removed from V and 9 bases from J, the gap between germline ends came to 16 bases. CDR3 coding DNA: TGTGCCAGCAGCTTGGTCGCAGGGATACGAAGTTCACCCCTCCACTTT. It codes for CASSLVAGIRSSPLHF.

This chain joins TRBV7-3 and TRBJ2-1; 8 bases are a match to TRBD2. This CDR3 region has 20 residues. V shed 3 bases and J 0 bases; nucleotides not matched to a gene: 16. CDR1 and CDR2 from the germline V gene are SGHTA and FQGTGA. Written as DNA, the CDR3 is TGTGCCAGCAGCTTCGTATCGACTAGTCCGACTAGCGTCTCCTACAATGAGCAGTTCTTC. Translation gives CASSFVSTSPTSVSYNEQFF.

The genes are TRBV29-1 and TRBJ1-2; D may be TRBD1 (5 bases). In germline, CDR1 is SQVTM, CDR2 ANQGSEA. V was clipped by 1 base and J by 7 bases, with 16 bases between them. CDR3 size: 14 residues. The CDR3 reads CSVEGLGGALGYTF. DNA of the CDR3: TGCAGCGTTGAAGGCCTTGGAGGGGCGCTTGGCTACACCTTC.

The CDR3 spells CASSQTGTLRFF. The CDR3 DNA is TGTGCCAGCAGCCAAACCGGGACCCTGCGGTTCTTC. V usage is TRBV3-1 (or the pseudogene TRBV3-2) and J usage is TRBJ2-1; D could derive from TRBD1 or TRBD2 (5 bases each). The CDR3 loop spans 12 amino acids. CDR1 and CDR2 (germline): LGHDT, YNNKEL (reference sequence). The germline V and J ends were trimmed by 2 bases and 15 bases, with 14 bases remaining between them.

The chain is built from TRBV7-8 and TRBJ2-7; a possible D gene is TRBD1 (6 bases). Trimming stripped 6 bases from V and 4 bases from J, with 13 bases between. CDR3 length: 13 residues. Germline V CDR1 and CDR2: SGHVS, FQNEAQ. The CDR3 nucleotides read TGTGCCAGCAGTCGGGACATTTTATACGAGCAGTACTTC. This codes for CASSRDILYEQYF.

This chain connects TRBV19 to TRBJ2-5; D possibly uses TRBD1 or TRBD2 (5 bases each). This CDR3 spans 14 amino acids. Germline V gene sequence: CDR1 LNHDA, CDR2 SQIVND (reference sequence). Trimming removed 4 bases from V and 4 bases from J, with 13 bases in between. As DNA, the CDR3 is TGTGCCAGTAGTACATTGTCAGGGAGAGAGACCCAGTACTTC. This codes for CASSTLSGRETQYF.

The chain carries TRBV28 and TRBJ1-3, with D hard to call. CDR3 length: 12 amino acids. Looked up from germline, CDR1 is MDHEN and CDR2 is SYDVKM. Trimming took off 3 bases at V and 1 base at J, with 1 base between the two ends. The CDR3 nucleotides are TGTGCCAGCAGTTTGTCTGGAAACACCATATATTTT. It encodes CASSLSGNTIYF.

The V gene is TRBV7-8, the J gene TRBJ1-2; D remains ambiguous. The germline V and J ends were trimmed by 1 base and 13 bases, with 22 bases remaining between them. From germline, CDR1 is SGHVS and CDR2 FQNEAQ. This CDR3 comprises 15 residues. This CDR3 reads CASSLGWTPERALTF. In nucleotides, the CDR3 is TGTGCCAGCAGCTTAGGTTGGACCCCCGAGAGAGCCCTCACCTTC.